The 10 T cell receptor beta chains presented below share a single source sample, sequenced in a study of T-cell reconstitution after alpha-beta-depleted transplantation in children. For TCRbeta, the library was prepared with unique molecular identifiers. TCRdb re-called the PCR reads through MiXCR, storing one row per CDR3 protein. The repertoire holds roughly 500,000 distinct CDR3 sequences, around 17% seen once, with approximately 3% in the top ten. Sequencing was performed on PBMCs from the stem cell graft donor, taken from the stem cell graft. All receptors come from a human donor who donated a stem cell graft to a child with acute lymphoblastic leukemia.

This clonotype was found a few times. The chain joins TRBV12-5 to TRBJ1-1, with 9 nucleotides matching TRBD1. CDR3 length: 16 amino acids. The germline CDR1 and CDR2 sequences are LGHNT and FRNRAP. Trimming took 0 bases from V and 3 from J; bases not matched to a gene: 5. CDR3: CASGLVLNRGHTEAFF. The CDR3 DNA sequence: TGTGCTAGTGGTTTGGTACTAAACAGGGGGCACACTGAAGCTTTCTTT.

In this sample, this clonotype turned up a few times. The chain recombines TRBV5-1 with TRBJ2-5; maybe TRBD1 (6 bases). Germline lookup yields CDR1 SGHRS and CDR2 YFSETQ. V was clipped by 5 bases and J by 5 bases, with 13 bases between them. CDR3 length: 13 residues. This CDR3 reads CASSGQSVETQYF. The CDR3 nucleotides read TGCGCCAGCAGTGGACAGTCGGTGGAGACCCAGTACTTC.

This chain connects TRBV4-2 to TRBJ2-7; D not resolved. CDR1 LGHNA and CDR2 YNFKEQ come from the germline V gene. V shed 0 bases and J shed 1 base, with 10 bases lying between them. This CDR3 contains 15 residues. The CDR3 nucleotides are TGTGCCAGCAGCCAAGAGCCGGTAGTTTCCTACGAGCAGTACTTC. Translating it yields CASSQEPVVSYEQYF.

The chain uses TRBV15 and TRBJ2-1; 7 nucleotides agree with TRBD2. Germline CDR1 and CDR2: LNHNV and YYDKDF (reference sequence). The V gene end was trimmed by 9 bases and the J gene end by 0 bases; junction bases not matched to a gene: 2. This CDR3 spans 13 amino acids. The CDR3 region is CATASGSYNEQFF. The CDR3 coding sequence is TGTGCCACTGCTAGCGGCTCCTACAATGAGCAGTTCTTC.

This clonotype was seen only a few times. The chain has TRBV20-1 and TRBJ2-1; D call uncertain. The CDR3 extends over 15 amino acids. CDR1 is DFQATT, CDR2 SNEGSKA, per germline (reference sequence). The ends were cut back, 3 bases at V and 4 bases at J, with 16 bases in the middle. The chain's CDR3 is CSASRSAAVYNEQFF. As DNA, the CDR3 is TGCAGTGCTAGTCGTTCGGCGGCGGTGTACAATGAGCAGTTCTTC.

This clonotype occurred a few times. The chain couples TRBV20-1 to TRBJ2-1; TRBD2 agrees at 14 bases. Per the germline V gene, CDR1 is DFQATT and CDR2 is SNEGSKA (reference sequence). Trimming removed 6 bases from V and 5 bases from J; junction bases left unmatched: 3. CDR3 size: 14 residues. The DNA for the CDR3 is TGCAGTGCCCGGACTAGCGGGAGGAACAATGAGCAGTTCTTC. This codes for CSARTSGRNNEQFF.

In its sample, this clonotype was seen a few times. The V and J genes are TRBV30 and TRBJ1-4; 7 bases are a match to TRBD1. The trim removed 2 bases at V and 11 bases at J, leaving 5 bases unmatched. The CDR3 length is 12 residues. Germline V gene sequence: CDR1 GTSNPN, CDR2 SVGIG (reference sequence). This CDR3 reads CAWSWGQTKLFF. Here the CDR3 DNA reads TGTGCCTGGAGTTGGGGACAGACCAAACTGTTTTTT.

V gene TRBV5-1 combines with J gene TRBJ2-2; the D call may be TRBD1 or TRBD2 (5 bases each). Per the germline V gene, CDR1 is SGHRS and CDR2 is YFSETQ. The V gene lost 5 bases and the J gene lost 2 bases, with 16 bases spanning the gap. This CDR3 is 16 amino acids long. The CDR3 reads CASRATEGINTGELFF. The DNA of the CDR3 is TGCGCCAGCAGAGCCACAGAGGGGATAAACACCGGGGAGCTGTTTTTT.

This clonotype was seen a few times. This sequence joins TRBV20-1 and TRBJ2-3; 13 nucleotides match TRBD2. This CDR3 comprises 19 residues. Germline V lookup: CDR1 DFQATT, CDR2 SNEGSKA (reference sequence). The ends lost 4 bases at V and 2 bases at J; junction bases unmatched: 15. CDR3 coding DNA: TGCAGTGCTACTCGTTTGCCGGGACTAGCGGGACCTTACACAGATACGCAGTATTTT. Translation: CSATRLPGLAGPYTDTQYF.

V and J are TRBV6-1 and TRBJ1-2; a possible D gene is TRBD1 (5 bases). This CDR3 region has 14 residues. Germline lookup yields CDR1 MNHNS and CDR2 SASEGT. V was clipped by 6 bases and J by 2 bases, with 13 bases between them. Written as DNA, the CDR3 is TGTGCCAGCAGACGCAGCCAGGGAAACTATGGCTACACCTTC. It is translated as CASRRSQGNYGYTF.